The 8 T cell receptor beta chains listed next were all sequenced from one sample in a study of CD8 T cells in ankylosing spondylitis. TCRdb re-analysed the 5' RACE reads in MiXCR, keeping a single row per CDR3 protein. Of 200,000 to 250,000 distinct CDR3 sequences listed, roughly 25% were seen once; the top ten hold just over 6.5%. Input material: blood, either unsorted or a sorted T cell fraction (not recorded which). Every receptor here comes from a male donor with ankylosing spondylitis or in good health (not recorded which).

This clonotype was observed a handful of times. Compared with germline, one end of the junction differs, possibly owing to a read error. The chain links TRBV20-1 to TRBJ2-3, with TRBD2 identical over 8 bases. The CDR3 has 14 amino acids. Germline V gene data show CDR1 as DFQATT and CDR2 as SNEGSKA (reference sequence). The CDR3 nucleotides are TGCAGTACTAGAAGATTAGCGGGGAGAGATACGCAGTATTTT. This codes for CSTRRLAGRDTQYF.

The table lists this clonotype with a few counts. This chain joins TRBV12-3 or TRBV12-4 and TRBJ1-2; D might be TRBD1 (6 bases). With 7 bases removed from V and 5 bases from J, the gap between germline ends came to 14 bases. CDR3 length: 13 residues. CDR3 nucleotides: TGTGCCAGCACTCTGGGACACGGGTATGGCTACACCTTC. This translates into CASTLGHGYGYTF.

Ten or more counts support this clonotype. The chain couples TRBV6-1 to TRBJ2-3, with D tentatively TRBD2 (6 bases). Per the germline V gene, CDR1 is MNHNS and CDR2 is SASEGT. The CDR3 sequence is 16 residues long. V was cut by 6 bases and J by 2 bases, with 18 bases left in between. CDR3 region: CASSSLGRGYTDTQYF. The CDR3 region has the DNA TGTGCCAGCAGCTCCCTTGGGCGGGGTTACACAGATACGCAGTATTTT.

This clonotype was counted at least ten times. The chain links TRBV4-1 to TRBJ2-7; 14 bases fit TRBD2. CDR1 and CDR2 (germline): MGHRA, YSYEKL. The length of the CDR3 is 17 residues. After removal of 4 bases from V and 4 bases from J, the junction contained 9 bases not matched to a gene. The CDR3 loop reads CASSPSETSGRAYEQYF. CDR3 DNA: TGCGCCAGCAGCCCCTCGGAGACTAGCGGGAGGGCGTACGAGCAGTACTTC.

This clonotype was picked up many times. The rearrangement uses TRBV6-5 and TRBJ1-3; no definite D call. Trimming removed 2 bases from V and 0 bases from J, with 5 bases in between. The CDR3 consists of 14 residues. The germline CDR1 and CDR2 sequences are MNHEY and SVGAGI. CDR3 sequence reads: CASSYKFSGNTIYF. The CDR3 region has the DNA TGTGCCAGCAGTTACAAGTTCTCTGGAAACACCATATATTTT.

The chain joins TRBV20-1 to TRBJ1-1; D gene unclear. Trimming cost V 5 bases and J 1 base, with 14 bases left between them. The length of the CDR3 is 14 residues. Germline-derived CDR1 and CDR2 are DFQATT and SNEGSKA (reference sequence). The CDR3 reads CSARREGSNTEAFF. The DNA of the CDR3 is TGCAGTGCTCGGCGCGAGGGCTCGAACACTGAAGCTTTCTTT.

This clonotype was counted at least ten times. This chain uses TRBV11-1 with TRBJ1-6; possible D gene TRBD1, 6 bases. CDR3 length equals 17 residues. The germline CDR1 and CDR2 sequences are SGHAT and FQDESV (reference sequence). Trimming pared 8 bases from V and 5 bases from J, leaving 22 bases between. The chain's CDR3 is CASGTRSGGPNNSPLHF. CDR3 coding DNA: TGTGCCAGCGGCACCCGGTCTGGGGGCCCCAATAATTCACCCCTCCACTTT.

This clonotype was seen ten or more times. The V gene is TRBV29-1, the J gene TRBJ2-1; 8 nucleotides match TRBD1. V shed 5 bases and J 6 bases; nucleotides not matched to a gene: 3. Germline assignment: CDR1 SQVTM and CDR2 ANQGSEA. The CDR3 sequence is 12 residues long. CDR3 bases: TGCAGCGTTTTTACAGGGGGCAATGAGCAGTTCTTC. Residues: CSVFTGGNEQFF.